The 21 T cell receptor beta chains in this list originate from one sample, sequenced in a study of shared clonotypes between healthy human individuals. Profiling relied on immunoSEQ multiplex PCR, and the TCRdb table lists in-frame clones only, not all of them. The sample yields about 590,000 clones, roughly 95% seen once. CD45RO-negative CD8 cells positively selected for CCR7 made up the naive population, which excluded terminally differentiated effector memory CD45RA+ cells. The sequenced material came from naive CD8+ T cells sorted from blood. These receptors came from a woman in her thirties in good health.

This rearrangement joins TRBV28 to TRBJ1-5; D is possibly TRBD1 (6 bases). CDR3 length: 18 amino acids. The germline V and J ends were trimmed by 3 bases and 2 bases, with 20 bases remaining between them. Germline V gene lookup returns CDR1 MDHEN and CDR2 SYDVKM. CDR3 in amino acids: CASSFARGRGDGNQPQHF. In DNA, the CDR3 is TGTGCCAGCAGTTTTGCACGTGGCAGGGGAGACGGCAATCAGCCCCAGCATTTT.

The chain couples TRBV11-2 to TRBJ2-7; D may be TRBD1 (6 bases). Trimming took 4 bases from V and 4 from J, leaving 11 bases between them. The CDR3 runs to 13 residues. The germline V gene has CDR1 SGHAT and CDR2 FQNNGV. The CDR3 nucleotides are TGTGCCAGCAGCTACCATACAGGGTACGAGCAGTACTTC. The encoded protein is CASSYHTGYEQYF.

The chain combines TRBV29-1 with TRBJ1-1; TRBD1 matches 10 bases. The V gene end was trimmed by 3 bases and the J gene end by 1 base; junction bases not matched to a gene: 2. The CDR3 extends over 14 amino acids. The germline V gene has CDR1 SQVTM and CDR2 ANQGSEA. The CDR3 spells CSVDWDRGNTEAFF. CDR3 DNA sequence: TGCAGCGTTGATTGGGACAGGGGGAACACTGAAGCTTTCTTT.

This rearrangement joins TRBV5-5 to TRBJ2-7, with 9 bases lining up with TRBD2. The J segment lost 3 bases and the V segment lost 4 bases, leaving 5 bases of the junction unmatched. The germline CDR1 and CDR2 sequences are SGHKS and YYEKEE (reference sequence). The CDR3 consists of 14 residues. The CDR3 loop is CASSQRLADYEQYF. The CDR3 DNA sequence: TGTGCCAGCAGCCAGAGACTAGCGGACTACGAGCAGTACTTC.

The chain links TRBV4-2 to TRBJ2-1; 9 nucleotides align to TRBD2. This CDR3 region has 17 residues. The germline V gene has CDR1 LGHNA and CDR2 YNFKEQ. Trimming at V came to 0 bases and at J to 8 bases, leaving 11 bases not matched to a gene. CDR3 residues: CASSQDLTREGSDEQFF. CDR3 nucleotide sequence: TGTGCCAGCAGCCAAGATCTCACGCGGGAGGGGAGTGATGAGCAGTTCTTC.

This clone was counted once. V usage is TRBV4-2 and J usage is TRBJ1-1; D is unclear. Germline CDR1 LGHNA, CDR2 YNFKEQ. V lost 4 bases to trimming and J lost 8 bases, with 11 bases between them. This CDR3 comprises 12 residues. CDR3 DNA: TGTGCCAGCAGCCGGACCGGGCTAGAAGCTTTCTTT. This translates into CASSRTGLEAFF.

The V and J genes are TRBV19 and TRBJ1-2, with a weak D call TRBD1 (6 bases). Germline loops: CDR1 LNHDA, CDR2 SQIVND (reference sequence). Trimming pared 4 bases from V and 3 bases from J, leaving 18 bases between. This CDR3 comprises 16 residues. CDR3 amino acids: CASSTAAGASDYGYTF. CDR3 DNA sequence: TGTGCCAGTAGTACCGCCGCAGGGGCTTCGGACTATGGCTACACCTTC.

V is TRBV16 and J is TRBJ1-1; D remains unclear. Germline CDR1 is KGHSY and CDR2 is FQNENV. The CDR3 extends over 12 amino acids. The V gene lost 4 bases and the J gene lost 8 bases, with 11 bases spanning the gap. CDR3 in DNA: TGTGCCAGCAGCCGCGACCGGGCCGAAGCTTTCTTT. Translated, it gives CASSRDRAEAFF.

The J gene is TRBJ1-5, the V gene TRBV4-1, with a weak D call TRBD1 (6 bases). CDR3 length: 16 residues. The ends were cut back, 3 bases at V and 5 bases at J, with 17 bases in the middle. CDR1 and CDR2 (germline): MGHRA, YSYEKL. CDR3 bases: TGCGCCAGCAGCCAGACTGAGGACAGTTGGTATCAGCCCCAGCATTTT. Translated, it gives CASSQTEDSWYQPQHF.

V and J are TRBV5-5 and TRBJ2-7, with 9 bases matching TRBD1. The V segment lost 3 bases and the J segment 3 bases; nucleotides outside the gene matches: 4. Germline V gene data show CDR1 as SGHKS and CDR2 as YYEKEE (reference sequence). The CDR3 loop spans 14 amino acids. CDR3 protein: CASSSGTGFYEQYF. CDR3 nucleotide sequence: TGTGCCAGCAGCTCCGGGACAGGGTTCTACGAGCAGTACTTC. The full variable domain, completed using reference TRBV5-5 and TRBJ2-7, is DAGVTQSPTHLIKTRGQQVTLRCSPISGHKSVSWYQQVLGQGPQFIFQYYEKEERGRGNFPDRFSARQFPNYSSELNVNALLLGDSALYLCASSSGTGFYEQYFGPGTRLTVT.

CDR3: CASGTGAGNTEAFF. The CDR3 coding sequence is TGTGCCAGCGGTACAGGGGCCGGAAACACTGAAGCTTTCTTT. The V gene is TRBV6-4, the J gene TRBJ1-1; the match to TRBD1 covers 7 bases. Looked up from germline, CDR1 is MRHNA and CDR2 is SNTAGT. The CDR3 has 14 amino acids. J was trimmed by 2 bases and V by 8 bases; bases with no gene match: 8.

CDR3 sequence reads: CASSYGQGAGELFF. Here the CDR3 DNA reads TGTGCCAGCAGTTACGGGCAGGGAGCCGGGGAGCTGTTTTTT. The V and J genes are TRBV6-5 and TRBJ2-2; D tentatively fits TRBD1 or TRBD2 (5 bases each). Germline CDR1 and CDR2: MNHEY and SVGAGI. Between the trimmed V and J ends, which lost 2 bases and 6 bases, there was a span of 10 bases. The CDR3 has 14 amino acids.

The chain carries TRBV29-1 and TRBJ2-2, with D tentatively TRBD1 (6 bases). Germline V gene data show CDR1 as SQVTM and CDR2 as ANQGSEA. This CDR3 has 16 residues. V shed 4 bases and J shed 1 base, with 16 bases lying between them. Here the CDR3 reads CSVVLRGQRNTGELFF. DNA for the CDR3: TGCAGCGTTGTCCTTAGGGGACAAAGGAACACCGGGGAGCTGTTTTTT.

The chain combines TRBV6-5 with TRBJ2-5; 7 nucleotides agree with TRBD1. The last part of the DNA fits TRBJ2-7 better; the J call may be wrong. The CDR3 covers 14 residues. CDR1 is MNHEY, CDR2 SVGAGI, per germline. CDR3 residues: CASSYVGQSYEQYF. CDR3 sequence (DNA): TGTGCCAGCAGTTACGTGGGACAGTCCTACGAGCAGTACTTC.

The V and J genes are TRBV27 and TRBJ1-1; 7 nucleotides line up with TRBD1. CDR3 length: 15 amino acids. V was clipped by 2 bases and J by 4 bases; unmatched bases: 7. CDR1 is MNHEY, CDR2 SMNVEV, per germline (reference sequence). The chain's CDR3 is CASSLGGRGVTEAFF. The CDR3 DNA sequence: TGTGCCAGCAGTTTAGGAGGCAGGGGGGTCACTGAAGCTTTCTTT.

With respect to this clone: Other DNA sequences of this sample code for an identical CDR3. The V and J genes are TRBV27 and TRBJ2-5; D not certain. V was clipped by 0 bases and J by 4 bases, with 6 bases between them. This CDR3 spans 13 amino acids. CDR1 MNHEY and CDR2 SMNVEV come from the germline V gene (reference sequence). DNA for the CDR3: TGTGCCAGCAGTTTATCTAGAGGAGAGACCCAGTACTTC. It codes for CASSLSRGETQYF.

The chain employs TRBV27 and TRBJ2-3; no definite D call. V was clipped by 5 bases and J by 1 base, with 13 bases between them. Germline CDR1 and CDR2: MNHEY and SMNVEV (reference sequence). This CDR3 has 15 residues. The CDR3 sequence: CASSRRDVRTDTQYF. Here the CDR3 DNA reads TGTGCCAGCAGTCGCCGTGACGTACGCACAGATACGCAGTATTTT.

This clone appeared a single time. The CDR3 is CASSGAASGSPYNEQFF. As DNA, the CDR3 is TGTGCCAGCAGTGGGGCGGCTAGCGGGAGCCCCTACAATGAGCAGTTCTTC. V is TRBV25-1 and J is TRBJ2-1; 10 bases are shared with TRBD2. Germline CDR1 reads MGHDK; CDR2 reads SYGVNS. V gave up 4 bases and J gave up 2 bases; unmatched junction bases: 8. CDR3 length: 17 residues. Based on the CDR3 plus reference TRBV25-1 and TRBJ2-1, the full variable domain is EADIYQTPRYLVIGTGKKITLECSQTMGHDKMYWYQQDPGMELHLIHYSYGVNSTEKGDLSSESTVSRIRTEHFPLTLESARPSHTSQYLCASSGAASGSPYNEQFFGPGTRLTVL.

The chain is built from TRBV7-9 and TRBJ1-1, with TRBD1 matching over 9 bases. This CDR3 comprises 14 residues. V lost 4 bases to trimming and J lost 5 bases; unmatched junction nucleotides: 5. Per the germline V gene, CDR1 is SEHNR and CDR2 is FQNEAQ (reference sequence). The CDR3 reads CASSYRDRETEAFF. DNA for the CDR3: TGTGCCAGCAGCTACCGGGACAGGGAAACTGAAGCTTTCTTT.

This sequence joins TRBV25-1 and TRBJ2-6, with unresolved D. CDR3 length: 15 amino acids. Germline V lookup: CDR1 MGHDK, CDR2 SYGVNS. The V and J ends lost 2 bases and 0 bases respectively, with 5 bases between them. The CDR3 DNA reads as TGTGCCAGCAGTGAACCCATCTCTGGGGCCAACGTCCTGACTTTC. Its translation: CASSEPISGANVLTF.

The V call is TRBV27, the J call TRBJ2-7; 10 positions agree with TRBD2. The germline V gene has CDR1 MNHEY and CDR2 SMNVEV (reference sequence). This CDR3 is built from 16 residues. V shed 5 bases and J 3 bases; nucleotides not matched to a gene: 10. For the CDR3, the DNA is TGTGCCAGCAGTGAATTAGCGGGAGGAGAATTCTACGAGCAGTACTTC. It is translated as CASSELAGGEFYEQYF.